These 10 T cell receptor beta chains originate from one sample sequenced in a study of shared clonotypes between healthy human individuals (dated by TCRdb to 2020 to 2022). The receptor library was made with the immunoSEQ multiplex PCR assay. Imported from immuneACCESS, the table was reduced by TCRdb to in-frame sequences with V and J called. These copies leave out some clones; in studies compared against another copy, an unresolved V gene accounts for under half, and the cause of the remainder is not known. Present in this sample are roughly 810,000 clones, just over 95% of which were seen just once. The biggest ten clones account for under 0.25% of the sample. CD8 naive samples were CD45RO-negative cells positively selected for CCR7, giving a CD45RA+CCR7+ population that excluded TemRA cells. The sample consisted of naive CD8+ T cells sorted from blood. The cell subset or site label corresponds to: CD45RA+CCR7+. These receptors all stem from a man between 25 and 39 years old in good health.

This chain joins TRBV21-1 and TRBJ2-2. TRBV21-1 is shown as a pseudogene. The CDR3 is 16 amino acids. In DNA, the CDR3 is TGTGCCAGCAGCAAATCTCGGGGGCTTGTCACCGGGGAGCTGTTTTTT. Encoded protein: CASSKSRGLVTGELFF.

Here the CDR3 DNA reads TGTGCCAGCTCTCCAAACGGAGGGCCAACAGATACGCAGTATTTT. It specifies CASSPNGGPTDTQYF. The chain combines TRBV9 with TRBJ2-3; possibly TRBD2 for D (6 bases). CDR3 length: 15 residues. Germline-derived CDR1 and CDR2 are SGDLS and YYNGEE. Between the trimmed V and J ends, which lost 7 bases and 3 bases, there was a span of 18 bases.

Remarks on this clone: This CDR3 is also generated by other DNA sequences in the sample. The rearrangement joins TRBV6-5 to TRBJ2-7, with D possibly matching TRBD1 (5 bases). The CDR3 consists of 13 residues. Trimming took 2 bases from V and 4 from J, leaving 9 bases between them. Germline loops: CDR1 MNHEY, CDR2 SVGAGI. DNA of the CDR3: TGTGCCAGCAGTTACGGAACAGGATACGAGCAGTACTTC. Translating gives CASSYGTGYEQYF.

The chain has TRBV6-1 and TRBJ2-5; 15 nucleotides match TRBD2. V was pared by 1 base and J by 1 base, with 4 bases of the junction left unmatched. CDR3 size: 18 residues. The V gene's germline CDR1 is MNHNS and CDR2 SASEGT. The CDR3 here is CASSEGTSGRAIQETQYF. DNA of the CDR3: TGTGCCAGCAGTGAAGGGACTAGCGGGAGGGCTATCCAAGAGACCCAGTACTTC.

The chain recombines TRBV6-4 with TRBJ2-1; 7 bases agree with TRBD2. V was clipped by 2 bases and J by 7 bases; unmatched bases: 8. The CDR3 has 15 residues. CDR1 and CDR2 from the germline V gene are MRHNA and SNTAGT. The CDR3 DNA sequence: TGTGCCAGCAGTGACCCCCGGGACTACCAAAATGAGCAGTTCTTC. Its translation: CASSDPRDYQNEQFF.

This clone was counted once. The chain combines TRBV7-9 with TRBJ2-7; weak D call: TRBD2 (5 bases). CDR3 length equals 15 residues. Trimming cost V 2 bases and J 2 bases, with 13 bases left between them. Looked up from germline, CDR1 is SEHNR and CDR2 is FQNEAQ (reference sequence). The CDR3 here is CASSLPERAAYEQYF. For the CDR3, the DNA is TGTGCCAGCAGCTTACCGGAGCGAGCGGCCTACGAGCAGTACTTC.

This chain links TRBV14 with TRBJ2-7; D call uncertain. This CDR3 has 13 residues. Germline CDR1 SGHDN, CDR2 FVKESK. The V end was cut by 2 bases, the J end by 0 bases, with 5 bases between. The DNA of the CDR3 is TGTGCCAGCAGCCAATCAGTCTCCTACGAGCAGTACTTC. Protein: CASSQSVSYEQYF.

V and J are TRBV4-1 and TRBJ2-5, with D uncertain. Trimming stripped 0 bases from V and 7 bases from J, with 9 bases between. Germline CDR1 MGHRA, CDR2 YSYEKL. The CDR3 covers 13 residues. The DNA for the CDR3 is TGCGCCAGCAGCCAAGAGTCCGGTGGGACCCAGTACTTC. It encodes CASSQESGGTQYF.

This clone was observed a single time. V gene TRBV6-5 combines with J gene TRBJ1-1; maybe TRBD1 (5 bases). Trimming took 6 bases from V and 1 from J, leaving 9 bases between them. Per the germline V gene, CDR1 is MNHEY and CDR2 is SVGAGI. The CDR3 is 13 amino acids. The CDR3 here is CASSQGGNTEAFF. The CDR3 region has the DNA TGTGCCAGCAGCCAGGGAGGGAACACTGAAGCTTTCTTT.

The DNA for the CDR3 is TGTGCCAGCAGCCCAACCTCGGACGGAAACACTGAAGCTTTCTTT. Residues: CASSPTSDGNTEAFF. The chain uses TRBV9 and TRBJ1-1; D not resolved. The germline V gene encodes CDR1 SGDLS and CDR2 YYNGEE. There are 15 residues in the CDR3. Trimming took off 4 bases at V and 2 bases at J, with 15 bases between the two ends.